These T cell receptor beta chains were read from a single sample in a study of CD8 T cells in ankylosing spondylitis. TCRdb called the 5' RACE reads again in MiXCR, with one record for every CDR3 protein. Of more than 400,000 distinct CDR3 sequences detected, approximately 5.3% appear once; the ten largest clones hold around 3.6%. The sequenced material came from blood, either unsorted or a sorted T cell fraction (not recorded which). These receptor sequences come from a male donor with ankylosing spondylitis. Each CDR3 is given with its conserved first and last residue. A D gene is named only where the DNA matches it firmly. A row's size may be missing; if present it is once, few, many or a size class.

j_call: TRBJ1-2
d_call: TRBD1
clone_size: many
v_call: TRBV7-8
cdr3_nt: TGTGCCAGCAGCTTATCCCGAAGGACAGGGAATGGCTACACCTTC
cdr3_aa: CASSLSRRTGNGYTF

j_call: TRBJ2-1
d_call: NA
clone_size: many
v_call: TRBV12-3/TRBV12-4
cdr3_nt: TGTGCCAGCAGTTCCCCGCGGAGGGGGATTAGGGATGAGCAGTTCTTC
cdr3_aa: CASSSPRRGIRDEQFF

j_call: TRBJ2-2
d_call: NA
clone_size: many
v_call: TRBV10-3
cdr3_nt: TGTGCCATCAGTGACAGGGCTGACACCGGGGAGCTGTTTTTT
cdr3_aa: CAISDRADTGELFF

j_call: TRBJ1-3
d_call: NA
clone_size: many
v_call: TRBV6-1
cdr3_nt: TGTGCCGGATCTAACCCCGGGACAACTGGAAACACCATATATTTT
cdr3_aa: CAGSNPGTTGNTIYF

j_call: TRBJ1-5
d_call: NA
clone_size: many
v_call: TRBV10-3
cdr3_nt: TGTGCCATCAGTGAGGCCCTCAATCAGCCCCAGCATTTT
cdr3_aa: CAISEALNQPQHF

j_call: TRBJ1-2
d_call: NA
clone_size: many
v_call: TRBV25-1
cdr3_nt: TGTGCCAGCAACACAGGGAAGTCTGGCTACACCTTC
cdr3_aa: CASNTGKSGYTF

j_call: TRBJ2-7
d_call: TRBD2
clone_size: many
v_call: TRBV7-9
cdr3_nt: TGTGCCAGCAGCGACGGACTAGCGGGAGCCGAGCAGTACTTC
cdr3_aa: CASSDGLAGAEQYF

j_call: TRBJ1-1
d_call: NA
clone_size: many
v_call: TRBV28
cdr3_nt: TGTGCCAGCAGTTTGGAATTTCGACCGGCTTTCTTT
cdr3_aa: CASSLEFRPAFF

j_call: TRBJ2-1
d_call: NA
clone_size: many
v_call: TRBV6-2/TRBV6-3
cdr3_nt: TGTGCCAGCAGCCCCAGCAGGGGGGTATCCTACAATGAGCAGTTCTTC
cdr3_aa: CASSPSRGVSYNEQFF

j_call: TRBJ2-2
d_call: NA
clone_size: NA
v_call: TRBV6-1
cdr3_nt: TGTGCCAGCAGTAGGGCAGGGGTCACCGGGGAGCTGTTTTTT
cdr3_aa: CASSRAGVTGELFF

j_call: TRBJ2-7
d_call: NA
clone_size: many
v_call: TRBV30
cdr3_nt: TGTGCCTGGAGTGTAATTCAGGGGATTCCCTACGAGCAGTACTTC
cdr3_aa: CAWSVIQGIPYEQYF

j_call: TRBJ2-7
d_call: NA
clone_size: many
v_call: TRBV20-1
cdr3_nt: TGCAGTGCTAGGGATAACTACCTCGAGCAGTACTTC
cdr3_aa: CSARDNYLEQYF

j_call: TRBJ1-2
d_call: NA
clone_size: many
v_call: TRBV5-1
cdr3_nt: TGCGCCAGCAGCTTGGCCGCGACACATGATGGCTACACCTTC
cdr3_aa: CASSLAATHDGYTF

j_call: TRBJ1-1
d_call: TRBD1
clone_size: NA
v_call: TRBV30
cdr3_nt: TGTGCCTGGAGTGTACGTAGGGACAGGAGGAACACTGAAGCTTTCTTT
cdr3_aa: CAWSVRRDRRNTEAFF

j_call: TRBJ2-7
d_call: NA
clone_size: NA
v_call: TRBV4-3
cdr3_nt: TGCGCCAGCAGCCAAGAGGAAAGCGGAGAGCAGTACTTC
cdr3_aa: CASSQEESGEQYF

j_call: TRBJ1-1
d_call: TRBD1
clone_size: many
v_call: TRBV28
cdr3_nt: TGTGCCAGCAACCCTGGGCCGGACAGGTGGGGGCCGAACACTGAAGCTTTCTTT
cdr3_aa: CASNPGPDRWGPNTEAFF

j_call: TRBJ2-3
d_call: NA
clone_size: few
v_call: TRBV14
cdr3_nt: TGTGCCAGCAGCCAAGATAATGGGGATACGCAGTATTTT
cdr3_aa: CASSQDNGDTQYF

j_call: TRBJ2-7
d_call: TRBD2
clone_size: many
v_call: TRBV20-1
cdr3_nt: TGCAGTGCTAGGTTTAGCGGGAGTCGAGACGAGCAGTACTTC
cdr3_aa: CSARFSGSRDEQYF

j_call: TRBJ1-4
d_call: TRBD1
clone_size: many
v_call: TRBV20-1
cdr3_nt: TGCAGTGCTCCGACAGGGGTCGGTGAAAAACTGTTTTTT
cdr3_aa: CSAPTGVGEKLFF

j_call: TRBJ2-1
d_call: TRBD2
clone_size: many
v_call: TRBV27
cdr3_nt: TGTGCCAGCAGTTCCCTAGCGGGGGGGGTCTACAATGAGCAGTTCTTC
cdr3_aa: CASSSLAGGVYNEQFF

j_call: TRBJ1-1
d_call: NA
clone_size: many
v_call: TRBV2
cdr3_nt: TGTGCCAGCAGTGAAGCGCATCGGGAAGCTTTCTTT
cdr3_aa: CASSEAHREAFF

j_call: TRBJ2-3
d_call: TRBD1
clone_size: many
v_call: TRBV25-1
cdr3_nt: TGTGCCAGCAGTGACCCCGACAGGGGAAGCACAGATACGCAGTATTTT
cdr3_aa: CASSDPDRGSTDTQYF

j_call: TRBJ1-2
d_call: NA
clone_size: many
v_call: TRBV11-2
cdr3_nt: TGTGCCAGCAGTTTAAACCTAAACTATGGCTACACCTTC
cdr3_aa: CASSLNLNYGYTF

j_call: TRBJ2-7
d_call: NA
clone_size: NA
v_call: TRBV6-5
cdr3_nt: TGTGCCAGCAGTTACTCCTCCGGACAACGGGATTACGAGCAGTACTTC
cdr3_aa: CASSYSSGQRDYEQYF

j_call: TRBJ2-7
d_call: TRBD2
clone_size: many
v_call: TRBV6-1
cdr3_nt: TGTGCCAGCACTAAAGCGGGAGAGGACGAGCAGTACTTC
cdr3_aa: CASTKAGEDEQYF

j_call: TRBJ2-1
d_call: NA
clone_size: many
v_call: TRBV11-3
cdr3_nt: TGTGCCAGCAGCTTAGACTTTAGAGGTGGGAGAGAGCAGTTCTTC
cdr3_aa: CASSLDFRGGREQFF

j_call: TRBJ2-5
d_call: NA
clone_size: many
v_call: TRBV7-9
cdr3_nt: TGTGCCAGCAGCTCACAGGGTGGAGGAGAGACCCAGTACTTC
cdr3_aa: CASSSQGGGETQYF

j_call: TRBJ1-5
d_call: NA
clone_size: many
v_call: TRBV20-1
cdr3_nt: TGCAGTGCTAGAGATAGGGTACACGGGAATCAGCCCCAGCATTTT
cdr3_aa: CSARDRVHGNQPQHF

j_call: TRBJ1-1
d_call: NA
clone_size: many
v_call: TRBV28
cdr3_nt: TGTGCCAGCAGTCCGGTGAGTCGGGGATATGAAGCTTTCTTT
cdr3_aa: CASSPVSRGYEAFF

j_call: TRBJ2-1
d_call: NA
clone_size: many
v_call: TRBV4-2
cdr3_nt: TGTGCCAGCAGCCCCAGGAGCGGTGAGCAGTTCTTC
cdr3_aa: CASSPRSGEQFF

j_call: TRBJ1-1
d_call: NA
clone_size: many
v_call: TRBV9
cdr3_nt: TGTGCCAGCAGCGTAGAAGGGGCAGGGTCTCGGGAAGCTTTCTTT
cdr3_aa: CASSVEGAGSREAFF

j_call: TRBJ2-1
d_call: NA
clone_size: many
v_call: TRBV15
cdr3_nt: TGTGCCACCAGCAGATTCTGGCTAAGCTCCTACAATGAGCAGTTCTTC
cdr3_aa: CATSRFWLSSYNEQFF

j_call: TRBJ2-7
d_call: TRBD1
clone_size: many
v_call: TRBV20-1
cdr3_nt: TGCAGTGCGGGCCGGGACAGGGGACGCGAGCAGTACTTC
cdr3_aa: CSAGRDRGREQYF

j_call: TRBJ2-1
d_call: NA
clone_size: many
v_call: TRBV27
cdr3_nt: TGTGCCATAGCTAGGAGGGGGGATGAGTATGAGCAGTTCTTC
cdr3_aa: CAIARRGDEYEQFF

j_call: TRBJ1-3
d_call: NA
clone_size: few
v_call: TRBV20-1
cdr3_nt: TGCAGTGCCAGCGCGGGCTCTGGAAACACCATATATTTT
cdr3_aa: CSASAGSGNTIYF

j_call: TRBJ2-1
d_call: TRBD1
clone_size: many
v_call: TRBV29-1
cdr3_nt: TGCAGCGTTGAGGGACAGGGGAGAGGGCAGTTCTTC
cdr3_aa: CSVEGQGRGQFF

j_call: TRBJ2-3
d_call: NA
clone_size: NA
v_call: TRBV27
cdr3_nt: TGTGCCAGCAGTCCGGCAAGAAGACTGGGTCCAGATACGCAGTATTTT
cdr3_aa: CASSPARRLGPDTQYF

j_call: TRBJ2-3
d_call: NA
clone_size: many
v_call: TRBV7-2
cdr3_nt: TGTGCCAGCAGCTTATGGACCGGGACGGCTTACACAGATACGCAGTATTTT
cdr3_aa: CASSLWTGTAYTDTQYF

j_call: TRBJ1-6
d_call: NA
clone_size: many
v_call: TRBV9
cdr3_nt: TGTGCCAGCAGCGTAGGGTCCGGATATAATTCACCCCTCCACTTT
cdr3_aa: CASSVGSGYNSPLHF

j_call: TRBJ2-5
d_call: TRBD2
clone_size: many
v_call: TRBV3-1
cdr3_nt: TGTGCCAGCAGCCACTATCGGGAGGGCGGAGAGACCCAGTACTTC
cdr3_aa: CASSHYREGGETQYF

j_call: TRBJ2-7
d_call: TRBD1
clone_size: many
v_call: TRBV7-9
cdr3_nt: TGTGCCAGCAGCAGAGAGCGGGACAGGGGAATCTCCTACGAGCAGTACTTC
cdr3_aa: CASSRERDRGISYEQYF

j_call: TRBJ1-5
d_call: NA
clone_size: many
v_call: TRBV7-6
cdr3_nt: TGTGCCAGCAGCTTACTCCCCCCATCAGGGGCGTATAGCAATCAGCCCCAGCATTTT
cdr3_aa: CASSLLPPSGAYSNQPQHF

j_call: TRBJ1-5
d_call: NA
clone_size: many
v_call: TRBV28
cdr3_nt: TGTGCCAGCAGGGCCGTCTGGGCCCCGCAGCCCCAGCATTTT
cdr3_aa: CASRAVWAPQPQHF

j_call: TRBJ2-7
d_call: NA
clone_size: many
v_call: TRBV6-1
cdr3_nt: TGTGCCAGCAGTGAAGACGCCGACATTTACGAGCAGTACTTC
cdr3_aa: CASSEDADIYEQYF

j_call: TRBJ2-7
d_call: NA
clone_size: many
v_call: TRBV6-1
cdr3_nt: TGTGCCAGCAGCCCTTTGTGGTCCGACTCCTACGAGCAGTACTTC
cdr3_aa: CASSPLWSDSYEQYF

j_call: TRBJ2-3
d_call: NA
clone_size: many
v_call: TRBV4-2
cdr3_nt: TGTGCCAGCAGCCAAGGACCAGGGTCAGATACGCAGTATTTT
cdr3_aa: CASSQGPGSDTQYF

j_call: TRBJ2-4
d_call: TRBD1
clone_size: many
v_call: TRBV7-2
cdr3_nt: TGTGCCAGCTTGACAGGGGGGAATCACATTCAGTACTTC
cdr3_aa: CASLTGGNHIQYF

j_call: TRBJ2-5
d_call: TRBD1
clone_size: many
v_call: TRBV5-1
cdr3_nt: TGCGCCAGCTCCGGACAGGGTCAAGAGACCCAGTACTTC
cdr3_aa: CASSGQGQETQYF

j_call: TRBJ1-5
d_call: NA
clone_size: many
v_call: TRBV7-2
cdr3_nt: TGTGCCAGCAGCATAGAGGGGTGGCAGCCCCAGCATTTT
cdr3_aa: CASSIEGWQPQHF

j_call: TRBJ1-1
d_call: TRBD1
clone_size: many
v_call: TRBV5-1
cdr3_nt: TGCGCCAGCAGCTTGGAGGCAGGGGGTTACACTGAAGCTTTCTTT
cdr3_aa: CASSLEAGGYTEAFF

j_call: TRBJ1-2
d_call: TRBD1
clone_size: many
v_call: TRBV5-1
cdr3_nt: TGCGCCAGCAGCTTTAACAGGGGGCGAGGAGTATATGGCTACACCTTC
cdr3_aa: CASSFNRGRGVYGYTF

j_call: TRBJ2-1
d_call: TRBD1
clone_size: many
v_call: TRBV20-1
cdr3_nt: TGCAGTGCTAGAGAGTACAGGGGGCGAAACAATGAGCAGTTCTTC
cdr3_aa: CSAREYRGRNNEQFF

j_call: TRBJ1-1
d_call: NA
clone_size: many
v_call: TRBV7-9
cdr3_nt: TGTGCCAGCAGCAAACCTCCGGGACCGTTGAACACTGAAGCTTTCTTT
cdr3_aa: CASSKPPGPLNTEAFF

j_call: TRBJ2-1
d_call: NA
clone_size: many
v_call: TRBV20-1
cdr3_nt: TGCAGTGCTAGAGGGGACCACGGATACAATGAGCAGTTCTTC
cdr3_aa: CSARGDHGYNEQFF

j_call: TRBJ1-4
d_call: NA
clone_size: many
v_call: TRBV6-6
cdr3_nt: TGTGCCAGCGGTCGGGGTAATGAAAAACTGTTTTTT
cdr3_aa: CASGRGNEKLFF

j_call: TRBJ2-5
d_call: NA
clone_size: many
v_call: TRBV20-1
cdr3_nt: TGCAGTGCTAGACGGGGGTTGGCCCAAGAGACCCAGTACTTC
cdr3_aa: CSARRGLAQETQYF

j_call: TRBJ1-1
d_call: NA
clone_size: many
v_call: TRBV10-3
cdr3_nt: TGTGCCATCAGTAGCACTGCGGGCACTGAAGCTTTCTTT
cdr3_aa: CAISSTAGTEAFF

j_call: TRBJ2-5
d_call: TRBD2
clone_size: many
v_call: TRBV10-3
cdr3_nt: TGTGCCATCAAAGGGACTAGCGGGACCCAGTACTTC
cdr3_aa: CAIKGTSGTQYF

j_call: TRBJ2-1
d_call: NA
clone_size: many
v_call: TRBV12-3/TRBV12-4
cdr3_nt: TGTGCCAGCAGTTTAAGGGTGGGAGACCGTTACAATGAGCAGTTCTTC
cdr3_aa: CASSLRVGDRYNEQFF